These 26 T cell receptor beta chains were all obtained from the same sample, sequenced in a study of T cells after posttransplantation cyclophosphamide. A marrow graft followed busulfan-fludarabine conditioning, with cyclophosphamide on days +3 and +4. The data were produced by immunoSEQ multiplex PCR, yet TCRdb's version contains in-frame clones alone and is incomplete. The sample yields 15,000 to 20,000 clones, without any singletons. The material sequenced was PBMCs, taken after allogeneic stem cell transplant with posttransplant cyclophosphamide. These receptor sequences come from a female patient between 30 and 39 years old who received an allogeneic stem cell transplant from a related donor, was CMV-positive, and had no GVHD. Some T cells may be supplied by the graft donor.

This clone was detected ten times or more. The chain employs TRBV7-3 and TRBJ2-1, with D tentatively TRBD1 (5 bases). Germline V gives CDR1 SGHTA, CDR2 FQGTGA. The CDR3 is 14 amino acids. Trimming took off 5 bases at V and 1 base at J, with 9 bases between the two ends. The CDR3 DNA reads as TGTGCCAGCAGCCCGCGGACATCCTACAATGAGCAGTTCTTC. Translation gives CASSPRTSYNEQFF.

In this sample, this clone turned up many times. The chain couples TRBV4-2 to TRBJ1-5; 7 bases line up with TRBD1. Unmatched junction bases numbered 0, after V lost 2 bases and J lost 2 bases. The CDR3 consists of 14 residues. Germline CDR1 and CDR2: LGHNA and YNFKEQ. The CDR3 here is CASSQTGGNQPQHF. In nucleotides, the CDR3 is TGTGCCAGCAGCCAAACAGGGGGCAATCAGCCCCAGCATTTT.

This clone has at least ten counts. The DNA is left out, because the CDR3 cannot be placed on it with certainty; the CDR3 is given as TCRdb lists it. The chain combines TRBV5-4 with TRBJ2-5; the table calls TRBD1, which could not be checked here. The CDR3 adds up to 14 amino acids, both ends counted. Germline lookup yields CDR1 SGHNT and CDR2 YYREEE (reference sequence). CDR3 amino acids: CASSFGPGQETQYF.

In its sample, this clone was seen many times. The chain employs TRBV5-1 and TRBJ1-2, with 9 bases aligning to TRBD1. The J segment lost 0 bases and the V segment lost 3 bases, leaving 9 bases of the junction unmatched. The germline V gene has CDR1 SGHRS and CDR2 YFSETQ. This CDR3 is 17 amino acids long. CDR3 nucleotide sequence: TGCGCCAGCAGCTCGACTGACAGGGGGGTTACTAACTATGGCTACACCTTC. This translates into CASSSTDRGVTNYGYTF.

This clone was observed at least ten times. The CDR3 spells CASSLTPSRGETQYF. In DNA form, the CDR3 reads TGCGCCAGCAGCTTGACGCCGAGCCGGGGGGAGACCCAGTACTTC. The chain recombines TRBV5-1 with TRBJ2-5, with D tentatively TRBD2 (6 bases). CDR1 SGHRS and CDR2 YFSETQ come from the germline V gene. The CDR3 contains 15 residues. Trimming took off 1 base at V and 5 bases at J, with 15 bases between the two ends.

The sample holds many counts of this clone. V is TRBV6-1 and J is TRBJ2-5, with D perhaps TRBD1 (5 bases). The V end was cut by 6 bases, the J end by 5 bases, with 19 bases between. CDR1 is MNHNS, CDR2 SASEGT, per germline. The CDR3 extends over 15 amino acids. The CDR3 bases are TGTGCCAGCAGGCCCGTAGGCGCACCAGGGGAGACCCAGTACTTC. It encodes CASRPVGAPGETQYF.

This clone appeared many times. V usage is TRBV29-1 and J usage is TRBJ2-6, with a tentative D call TRBD1 (5 bases). Deletions cut 4 bases from V and 2 bases from J, with 6 bases between. CDR3 length equals 13 residues. Germline lookup yields CDR1 SQVTM and CDR2 ANQGSEA. In nucleotides, the CDR3 is TGCAGCGTTGCAGGGACTGGGGCCAACGTCCTGACTTTC. This sequence encodes CSVAGTGANVLTF.

In this sample, this clone turned up many times. This rearrangement joins TRBV7-2 to TRBJ1-2, with 9 bases matching TRBD1. Per the germline V gene, CDR1 is SGHTA and CDR2 is FQGNSA. The ends lost 5 bases at V and 2 bases at J; junction bases unmatched: 9. This CDR3 region has 16 residues. CDR3 in amino acids: CASSTRGDRANYGYTF. The CDR3 nucleotides read TGTGCCAGCAGCACGAGGGGGGACAGGGCCAACTATGGCTACACCTTC.

There are many counts of this clone. CDR3 in amino acids: CAISDGFSTDTQYF. The CDR3 DNA is TGTGCCATCAGTGACGGGTTCTCCACAGATACGCAGTATTTT. The chain uses TRBV10-3 and TRBJ2-3; D not certain. Germline lookup yields CDR1 ENHRY and CDR2 SYGVKD. Trimming stripped 3 bases from V and 2 bases from J, with 9 bases between. The CDR3 totals 14 residues.

This clone was recorded many times. This rearrangement joins TRBV29-1 to TRBJ2-3, with TRBD2 identical over 11 bases. Looked up from germline, CDR1 is SQVTM and CDR2 is ANQGSEA. V lost 0 bases, J lost 2 bases, and 25 bases stayed unmatched. The CDR3 sequence is 23 residues long. This CDR3 reads CSVEDLIWGSETSGMLPTDTQYF. In DNA form, the CDR3 reads TGCAGCGTTGAAGATCTTATATGGGGAAGTGAGACTAGCGGGATGTTACCCACAGATACGCAGTATTTT.

This clone was counted many times. The rearrangement joins TRBV15 to TRBJ2-1; 10 bases map to TRBD2. Looked up from germline, CDR1 is LNHNV and CDR2 is YYDKDF (reference sequence). Losses at the gene ends were 5 bases for V and 4 bases for J; bases not matched to a gene: 5. The CDR3 has 15 amino acids. As DNA, the CDR3 is TGTGCCACCAGCCTTAGCGGGAGGCCTTACAATGAGCAGTTCTTC. Translated, it gives CATSLSGRPYNEQFF.

This clone was seen at least ten times. The CDR3 nucleotides are TGTGCCAGCAGCGTCCCGGGACAGGGGTTGTACGAGCAGTACTTC. Protein sequence: CASSVPGQGLYEQYF. V is TRBV28 and J is TRBJ2-7, with TRBD1 matching over 10 bases. There are 15 residues in the CDR3. Germline CDR1 reads MDHEN; CDR2 reads SYDVKM. With V trimmed by 6 bases and J by 4 bases, 9 bases remained unmatched. Full variable domain (rest looked up from reference TRBV28 and TRBJ2-7): DVKVTQSSRYLVKRTGEKVFLECVQDMDHENMFWYRQDPGLGLRLIYFSYDVKMKEKGDIPEGYSVSREKKERFSLILESASTNQTSMYLCASSVPGQGLYEQYFGPGTRLTVT.

The table lists this clone with many counts. V and J are TRBV27 and TRBJ1-4; D may be TRBD1 (6 bases). The germline V gene has CDR1 MNHEY and CDR2 SMNVEV (reference sequence). V shed 4 bases and J shed 8 bases, with 23 bases lying between them. The CDR3 totals 17 residues. This chain's CDR3 is CASSYGFEGRGNEKLFF. CDR3 DNA sequence: TGTGCCAGCAGTTATGGATTTGAGGGCAGGGGAAACGAAAAACTGTTTTTT.

This clone was observed many times. The rearrangement joins TRBV30 to TRBJ1-3; D unclear. Per the germline V gene, CDR1 is GTSNPN and CDR2 is SVGIG (reference sequence). The CDR3 has 15 residues. Trimming pared 1 base from V and 0 bases from J, leaving 10 bases between. This CDR3 is CAWSGADYSGNTIYF. Here the CDR3 DNA reads TGTGCCTGGAGTGGTGCGGACTACTCTGGAAACACCATATATTTT.

This clone was counted ten times or more. The CDR3 DNA sequence: TGCGCCAGCAGCTTGGAAGGACAGGGTACAGATACGCAGTATTTT. Protein sequence: CASSLEGQGTDTQYF. V gene TRBV5-1 combines with J gene TRBJ2-3; 8 bases match TRBD1. The CDR3 is 15 residues long. Trimming took 0 bases from V and 3 from J; bases not matched to a gene: 3. Germline-derived CDR1 and CDR2 are SGHRS and YFSETQ.

At least ten counts were recorded for this clone. CDR3 sequence (DNA): TGTGCCAGCAGCTTATTGCGCCGGGGGGCTAACTATGGCTACACCTTC. This encodes CASSLLRRGANYGYTF. The chain is built from TRBV7-9 and TRBJ1-2, with D possibly TRBD1 on 5 matching bases. The CDR3 contains 16 residues. Trimming shortened V by 2 bases and J by 0 bases, and 13 bases separated the two germline ends. Germline V CDR1 and CDR2: SEHNR, FQNEAQ (reference sequence).

This clone showed up many times. This chain uses TRBV4-2 with TRBJ1-1; 10 positions match TRBD1. Germline trimming cut 2 bases from V and 0 bases from J; bases unmatched to any gene: 6. Germline loops: CDR1 LGHNA, CDR2 YNFKEQ. The CDR3 is 17 residues long. CDR3 region: CASSQQDRGRLNTEAFF. Here the CDR3 DNA reads TGTGCCAGCAGCCAACAGGACAGGGGGAGACTGAACACTGAAGCTTTCTTT.

Many counts were recorded for this clone. This chain connects TRBV28 to TRBJ2-7; the match to TRBD2 covers 13 bases. CDR1 MDHEN and CDR2 SYDVKM come from the germline V gene. This CDR3 is 14 amino acids long. The V segment lost 7 bases and the J segment 7 bases; nucleotides outside the gene matches: 7. The chain's CDR3 is CASTPSGLAGEQYF. The DNA of the CDR3 is TGTGCCAGCACCCCGTCGGGACTAGCGGGAGAGCAGTACTTC.

This clone has at least ten counts. V and J are TRBV2 and TRBJ1-5; TRBD1 agrees at 7 bases. Looked up from germline, CDR1 is SNHLY and CDR2 is FYNNEI. The ends lost 6 bases at V and 4 bases at J; junction bases unmatched: 9. The CDR3 has 15 residues. The CDR3 here is CASSDRVVGNQPQHF. The CDR3 DNA reads TGTGCCAGCAGCGACAGGGTGGTTGGAAATCAGCCCCAGCATTTT.

There are many counts of this clone. CDR3 nucleotides: TGTGCCAGCTCCCGCGACGACATCTCCTACAATGAGCAGTTCTTC. It yields the protein CASSRDDISYNEQFF. The chain links TRBV2 to TRBJ2-1, with D unresolved. The CDR3 consists of 15 residues. Germline V gene data show CDR1 as SNHLY and CDR2 as FYNNEI. V shed 8 bases and J shed 0 bases, with 14 bases lying between them. The full variable domain, with the rest looked up from reference TRBV2 and TRBJ2-1, is EPEVTQTPSHQVTQMGQEVILRCVPISNHLYFYWYRQILGQKVEFLVSFYNNEISEKSEIFDDQFSVERPDGSNFTLKIRSTKLEDSAMYFCASSRDDISYNEQFFGPGTRLTVL.

Many counts were recorded for this clone. The rearrangement links TRBV28 to TRBJ2-7; weak D call: TRBD2 (6 bases). Germline CDR1 reads MDHEN; CDR2 reads SYDVKM. Trimming cost V 6 bases and J 2 bases, with 17 bases left between them. The CDR3 has 15 amino acids. The CDR3, as DNA: TGTGCCAGCAGCCGCCCCCTAGCGCCGACCTACGAGCAGTACTTC. Protein product: CASSRPLAPTYEQYF.

There are many counts of this clone. This chain joins TRBV28 and TRBJ2-2, with D possibly TRBD2 on 6 matching bases. V was clipped by 5 bases and J by 6 bases, with 40 bases between them. The CDR3 covers 23 residues. From germline, CDR1 is MDHEN and CDR2 SYDVKM. The CDR3 spells CASSLEQPLTGLYTNPWAGELFF. The CDR3 nucleotides are TGTGCCAGCAGTCTTGAGCAACCCCTTACCGGACTATACACAAACCCGTGGGCCGGGGAGCTGTTTTTT.

This clone was detected many times. The chain links TRBV18 to TRBJ2-7, with D possibly being TRBD2 (5 bases). The V end lost 0 bases, the J end lost 12 bases, and 12 bases lay between the germline ends. This CDR3 is built from 12 residues. The germline V gene has CDR1 KGHSH and CDR2 LQKENI. CDR3 nucleotide sequence: TGTGCCAGCTCACCACCTCGGGATATGCGGTACTTC. It translates to CASSPPRDMRYF.

This clone has more than one count but fewer than ten. A read error may explain this, as a much larger clone is one base away. For the CDR3, the DNA is TGTGCCAGCACCGAGAGCGGGAGCAGCTCCTACGAGCAGCACTTC. As protein: CASTESGSSSYEQHF. The chain employs TRBV27 and TRBJ2-7; 8 nucleotides match TRBD2. The germline V gene has CDR1 MNHEY and CDR2 SMNVEV (reference sequence). This CDR3 contains 15 residues.

In its sample, this clone was seen many times. The rearrangement uses TRBV20-1 and TRBJ2-1, with 8 bases identical to TRBD2. The length of the CDR3 is 11 residues. CDR1 and CDR2 (germline): DFQATT, SNEGSKA (reference sequence). Here the CDR3 DNA reads TGCAGCTACTCTCGGGGGGGTGAGCAGTTCTTC. It specifies CSYSRGGEQFF.

This clone was observed many times. This chain joins TRBV5-1 and TRBJ1-2; D gene unclear. There are 16 residues in the CDR3. Deletions cut 1 base from V and 1 base from J, with 14 bases between. The germline V gene encodes CDR1 SGHRS and CDR2 YFSETQ. CDR3 amino acids: CASSLIFRRGNYGYTF. CDR3 DNA: TGCGCCAGCAGCTTGATCTTTCGACGGGGTAACTATGGCTACACCTTC.